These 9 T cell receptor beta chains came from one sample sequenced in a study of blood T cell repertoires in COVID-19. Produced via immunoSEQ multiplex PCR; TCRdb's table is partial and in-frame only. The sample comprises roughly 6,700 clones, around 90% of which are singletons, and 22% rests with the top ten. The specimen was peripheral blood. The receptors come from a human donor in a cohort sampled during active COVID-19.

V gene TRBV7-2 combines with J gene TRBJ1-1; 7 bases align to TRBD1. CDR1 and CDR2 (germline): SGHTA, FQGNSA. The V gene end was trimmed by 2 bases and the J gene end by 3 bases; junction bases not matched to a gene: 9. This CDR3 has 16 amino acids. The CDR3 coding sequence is TGTGCCAGCAGCTTACCCTACAGACAGGGCTACACTGAAGCTTTCTTT. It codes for CASSLPYRQGYTEAFF.

This chain's CDR3 is CASSLGQGIRYGYTF. The CDR3 nucleotides read TGTGCCAGCAGCTTAGGTCAGGGGATCCGGTATGGCTACACCTTC. V usage is TRBV7-8 and J usage is TRBJ1-2; perhaps TRBD1 as D (6 bases). This CDR3 has 15 amino acids. Germline assignment: CDR1 SGHVS and CDR2 FQNEAQ. V gave up 1 base and J gave up 5 bases, with 14 bases separating them.

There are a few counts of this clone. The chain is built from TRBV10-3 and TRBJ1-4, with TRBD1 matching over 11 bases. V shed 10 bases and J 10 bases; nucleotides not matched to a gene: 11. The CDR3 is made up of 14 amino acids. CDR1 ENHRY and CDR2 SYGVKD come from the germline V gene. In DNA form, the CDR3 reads TGTGCCACTGCACTGGACAGGGGGCAGGGAAAACTGTTTTTT. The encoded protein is CATALDRGQGKLFF.

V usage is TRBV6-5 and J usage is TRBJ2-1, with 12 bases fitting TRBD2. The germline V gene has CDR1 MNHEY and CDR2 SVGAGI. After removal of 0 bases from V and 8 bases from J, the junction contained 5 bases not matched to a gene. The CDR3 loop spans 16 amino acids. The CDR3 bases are TGTGCCAGCAGTTACTCGACTAGCGGGAGTCTTCATGAGCAGTTCTTC. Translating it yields CASSYSTSGSLHEQFF.

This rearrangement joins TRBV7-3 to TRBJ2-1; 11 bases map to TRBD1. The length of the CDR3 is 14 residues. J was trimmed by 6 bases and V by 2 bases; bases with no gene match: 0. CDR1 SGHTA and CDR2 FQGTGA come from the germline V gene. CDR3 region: CASSLGTGGNEQFF. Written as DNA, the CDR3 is TGTGCCAGCAGCTTAGGGACAGGGGGCAATGAGCAGTTCTTC. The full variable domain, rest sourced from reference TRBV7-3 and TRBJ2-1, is GAGVSQTPSNKVTEKGKYVELRCDPISGHTALYWYRQSLGQGPEFLIYFQGTGAADDSGLPNDRFFAVRPEGSVSTLKIQRTERGDSAVYLCASSLGTGGNEQFFGPGTRLTVL.

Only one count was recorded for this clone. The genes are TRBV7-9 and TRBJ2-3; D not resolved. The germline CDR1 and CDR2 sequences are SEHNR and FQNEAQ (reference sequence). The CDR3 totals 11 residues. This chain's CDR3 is CAGKYTDTQYF. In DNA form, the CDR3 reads TGTGCGGGCAAGTACACAGATACGCAGTATTTT.

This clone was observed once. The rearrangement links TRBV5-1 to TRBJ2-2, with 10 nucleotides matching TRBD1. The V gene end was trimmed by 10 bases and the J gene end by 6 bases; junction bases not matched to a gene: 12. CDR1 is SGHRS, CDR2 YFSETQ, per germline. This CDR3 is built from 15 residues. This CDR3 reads CAGRETGGASGELFF. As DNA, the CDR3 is TGCGCCGGAAGGGAGACAGGGGGCGCCTCCGGGGAGCTGTTTTTT.

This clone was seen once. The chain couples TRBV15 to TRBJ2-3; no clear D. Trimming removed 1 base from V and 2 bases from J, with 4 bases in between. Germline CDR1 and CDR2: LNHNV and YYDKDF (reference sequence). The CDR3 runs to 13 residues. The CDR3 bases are TGTGCCACCAGCAGAGGTAACACAGATACGCAGTATTTT. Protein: CATSRGNTDTQYF. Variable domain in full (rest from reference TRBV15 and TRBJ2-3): DAMVIQNPRYQVTQFGKPVTLSCSQTLNHNVMYWYQQKSSQAPKLLFHYYDKDFNNEADTPDNFQSRRPNTSFCFLDIRSPGLGDTAMYLCATSRGNTDTQYFGPGTRLTVL.

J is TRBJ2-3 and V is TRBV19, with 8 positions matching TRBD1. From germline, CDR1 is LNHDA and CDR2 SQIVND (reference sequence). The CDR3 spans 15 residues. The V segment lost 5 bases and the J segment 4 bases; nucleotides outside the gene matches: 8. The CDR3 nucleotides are TGTGCCAGTAGTCCGGCAGGGGGCCTGGCAGATACGCAGTATTTT. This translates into CASSPAGGLADTQYF.